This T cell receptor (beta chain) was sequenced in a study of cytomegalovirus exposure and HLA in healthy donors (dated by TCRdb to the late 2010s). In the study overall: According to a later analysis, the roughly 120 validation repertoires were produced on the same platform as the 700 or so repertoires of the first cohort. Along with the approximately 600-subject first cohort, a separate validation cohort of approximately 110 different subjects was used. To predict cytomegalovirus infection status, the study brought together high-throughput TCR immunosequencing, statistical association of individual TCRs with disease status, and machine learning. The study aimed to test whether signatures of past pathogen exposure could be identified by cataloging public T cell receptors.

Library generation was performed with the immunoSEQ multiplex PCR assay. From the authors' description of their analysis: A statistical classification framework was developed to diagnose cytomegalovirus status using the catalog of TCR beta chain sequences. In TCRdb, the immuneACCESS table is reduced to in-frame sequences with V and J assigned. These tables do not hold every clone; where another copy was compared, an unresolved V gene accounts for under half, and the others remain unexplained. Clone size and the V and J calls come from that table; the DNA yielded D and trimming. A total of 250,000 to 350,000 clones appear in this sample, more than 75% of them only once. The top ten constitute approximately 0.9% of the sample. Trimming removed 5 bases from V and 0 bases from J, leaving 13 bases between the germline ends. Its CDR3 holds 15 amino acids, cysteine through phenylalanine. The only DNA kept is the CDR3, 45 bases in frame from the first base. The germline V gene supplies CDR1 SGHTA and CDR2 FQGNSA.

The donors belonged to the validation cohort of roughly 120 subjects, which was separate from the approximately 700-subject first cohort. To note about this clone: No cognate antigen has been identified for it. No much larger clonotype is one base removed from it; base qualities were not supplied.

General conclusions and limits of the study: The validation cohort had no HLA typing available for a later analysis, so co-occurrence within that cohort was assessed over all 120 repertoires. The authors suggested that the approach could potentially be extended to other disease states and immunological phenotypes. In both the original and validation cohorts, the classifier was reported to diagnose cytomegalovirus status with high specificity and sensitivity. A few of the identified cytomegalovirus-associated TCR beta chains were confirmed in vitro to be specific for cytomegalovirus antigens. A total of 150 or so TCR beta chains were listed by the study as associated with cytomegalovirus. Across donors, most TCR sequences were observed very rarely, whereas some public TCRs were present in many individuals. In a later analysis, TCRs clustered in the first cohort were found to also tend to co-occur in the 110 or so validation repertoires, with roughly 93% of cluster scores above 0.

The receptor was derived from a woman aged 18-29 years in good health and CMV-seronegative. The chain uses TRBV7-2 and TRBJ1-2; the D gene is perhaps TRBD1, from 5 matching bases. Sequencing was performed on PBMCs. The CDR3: CASSTSGGPNYGYTF. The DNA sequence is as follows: TGTGCCAGCAGCACGTCGGGGGGACCTAACTATGGCTACACCTTC.